Following are 5 T cell receptor beta chains from one sample sequenced in a study of shared clonotypes between healthy human individuals. Terminally differentiated effector memory CD45RA+ cells were left out of the naive CD8 fraction, which was CD45RO-negative and positively selected for CCR7. The method was immunoSEQ multiplex PCR; TCRdb's version includes in-frame clones alone and lacks a portion of them. The sample records just over 2,000,000 clones, approximately 95% being singletons. Sequenced: naive CD8+ T cells sorted from blood. The receptors originated from a man between 18 and 29 years old in good health.

In DNA, the CDR3 is TGTGCCAGCAGTTATAGACAGGGTGGATTTTACGAGCAGTACTTC. It encodes CASSYRQGGFYEQYF. The chain has TRBV13 and TRBJ2-7, with 7 bases aligning to TRBD1. Germline trimming cut 6 bases from V and 4 bases from J; bases unmatched to any gene: 12. This CDR3 is built from 15 residues. Per germline, CDR1 PRHDT and CDR2 FYEKMQ (reference sequence).

Notes on this clone: Other DNA sequences of this sample code for an identical CDR3. V gene TRBV28 combines with J gene TRBJ2-7; 10 nucleotides match TRBD2. The V gene end was trimmed by 6 bases and the J gene end by 2 bases; junction bases not matched to a gene: 4. The CDR3 contains 14 residues. The germline gives CDR1 MDHEN, CDR2 SYDVKM. CDR3 protein: CASSYSGGTYEQYF. DNA of the CDR3: TGTGCCAGCAGCTATAGCGGGGGGACCTACGAGCAGTACTTC.

The chain recombines TRBV10-1 with TRBJ2-7; 9 nucleotides align to TRBD1. Germline CDR1 reads WNHNN; CDR2 reads SYGVQD (reference sequence). CDR3 length equals 13 residues. The J segment lost 5 bases and the V segment lost 4 bases, leaving 3 bases of the junction unmatched. CDR3 sequence: CASSADRGNEQYF. The CDR3 DNA reads TGCGCCAGCAGTGCGGACAGGGGCAACGAGCAGTACTTC.

V is TRBV29-1 and J is TRBJ2-1; 8 nucleotides line up with TRBD1. Germline-derived CDR1 and CDR2 are SQVTM and ANQGSEA. This CDR3 has 14 amino acids. Trimming removed 1 base from V and 7 bases from J; junction bases left unmatched: 6. For the CDR3, the DNA is TGCAGCGTTGAAGGGCAGGGGGCTAGAAATGAGCAGTTCTTC. It yields the protein CSVEGQGARNEQFF.

The V gene is TRBV19, the J gene TRBJ2-3; no definite D call. CDR3 size: 12 residues. Trimming stripped 6 bases from V and 5 bases from J, with 9 bases between. Germline-derived CDR1 and CDR2 are LNHDA and SQIVND (reference sequence). CDR3 in DNA: TGTGCCAGTAGCCCGACCGGAGATACGCAGTATTTT. Translation gives CASSPTGDTQYF.